This T cell receptor beta chain was sequenced during a study of Graves' ophthalmopathy and Graves' hyperthyroidism. For repertoire sequencing, the TCR beta CDR3 regions were amplified from RNA transcripts. Investigators did first-round RT-PCR with HTBI primers, then second-round multiplex PCR. TCRdb re-called the multiplex PCR reads with MiXCR, one entry per CDR3 protein. The sample shows more than 300,000 distinct CDR3 sequences, about 15% of them seen only once. This clonotype was counted ten times or more. Germline CDR1 MDHEN, CDR2 SYDVKM. The CDR3 is 16 amino acids. J gave up 4 bases and V 6 bases, and 11 bases lay outside the gene matches.

The source is an adult woman with stable Graves' hyperthyroidism. The sample was peripheral blood. The V gene is TRBV28, the J gene TRBJ2-7; 11 nucleotides agree with TRBD1. CDR3 amino acids: CASSSFGGQGAYEQYF. The CDR3 DNA reads TGTGCCAGCAGCTCCTTTGGCGGACAGGGGGCTTACGAGCAGTACTTC.